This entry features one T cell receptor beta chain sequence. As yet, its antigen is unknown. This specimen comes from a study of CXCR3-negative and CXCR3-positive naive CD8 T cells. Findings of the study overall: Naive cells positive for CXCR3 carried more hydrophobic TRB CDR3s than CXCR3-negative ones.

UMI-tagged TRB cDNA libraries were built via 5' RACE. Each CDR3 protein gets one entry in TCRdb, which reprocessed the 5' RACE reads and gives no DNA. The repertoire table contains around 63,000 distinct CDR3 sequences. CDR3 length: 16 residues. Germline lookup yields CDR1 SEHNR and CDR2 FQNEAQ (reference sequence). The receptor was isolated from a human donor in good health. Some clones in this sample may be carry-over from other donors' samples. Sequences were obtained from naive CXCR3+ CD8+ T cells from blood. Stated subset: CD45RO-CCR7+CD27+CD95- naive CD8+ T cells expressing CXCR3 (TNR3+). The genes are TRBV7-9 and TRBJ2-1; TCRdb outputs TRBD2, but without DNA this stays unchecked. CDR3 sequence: CASSSALAGGYNEQFF. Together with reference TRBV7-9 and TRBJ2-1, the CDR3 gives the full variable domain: DTGVSQNPRHKITKRGQNVTFRCDPISEHNRLYWYRQTLGQGPEFLTYFQNEAQLEKSRLLSDRFSAERPKGSFSTLEIQRTEQGDSAMYLCASSSALAGGYNEQFFGPGTRLTVL.